This T cell receptor (beta chain) was captured in a study of T-cell reconstitution after alpha-beta-depleted transplantation in children. TCRbeta library construction was performed incorporating unique molecular identifiers. TCRdb used MiXCR to reprocess the PCR reads, holding one entry per CDR3 protein. The repertoire holds a few hundred thousand distinct CDR3 sequences, around 20% seen once, with 11% in the top ten. The germline gives CDR1 SGHVS, CDR2 FQNEAQ. The ends were cut back, 4 bases at V and 3 bases at J, with 19 bases in the middle. The CDR3 sequence is 17 residues long. This clonotype was recorded a few times.

The chain carries TRBV7-8 and TRBJ2-1, with D perhaps matching TRBD1 or TRBD2 (5 bases each). Specimen: PBMCs, mostly from graft donor cells, collected 180 days after TCRalphabeta/CD19-depleted stem cell transplant. This TCR was recovered from a male patient younger than 18 who had a stem cell transplant for acute lymphoblastic leukemia, so the T cells may come from the graft donor. CDR3 in amino acids: CASSSSPTGLSYNEQFF. Written as DNA, the CDR3 is TGTGCCAGCAGCTCGTCCCCTACGGGGCTAAGCTACAATGAGCAGTTCTTC.